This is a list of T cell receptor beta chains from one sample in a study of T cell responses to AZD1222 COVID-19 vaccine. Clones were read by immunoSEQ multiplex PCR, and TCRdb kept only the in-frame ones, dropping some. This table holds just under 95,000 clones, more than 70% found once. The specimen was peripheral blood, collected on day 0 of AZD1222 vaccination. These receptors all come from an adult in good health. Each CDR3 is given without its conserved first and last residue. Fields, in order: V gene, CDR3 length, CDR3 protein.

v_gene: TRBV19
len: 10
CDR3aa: ASSIERDEQF

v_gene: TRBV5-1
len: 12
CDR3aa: ASSLDSGISPLH

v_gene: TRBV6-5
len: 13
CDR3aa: ASSMGRGPAYEQY

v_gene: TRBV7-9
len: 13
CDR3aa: ASSLSQGLYNEQF

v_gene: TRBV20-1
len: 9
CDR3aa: SARVNTEAF

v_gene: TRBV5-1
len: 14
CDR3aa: ASSLVRTGDTGELF

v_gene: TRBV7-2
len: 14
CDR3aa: ASSRDGPASGNTIY

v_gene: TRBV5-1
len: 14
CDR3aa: ASSLGLRRYQETQY

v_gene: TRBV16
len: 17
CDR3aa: ASSVAPLRGTGHSGELF

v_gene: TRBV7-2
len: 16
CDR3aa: ASSLVGRGGTSTDTQY

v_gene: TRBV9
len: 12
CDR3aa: ASSVAEGDYGYT

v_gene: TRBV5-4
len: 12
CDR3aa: ASSLVQGETEAF

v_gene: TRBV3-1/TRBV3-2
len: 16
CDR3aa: ASSLRRTGGVPDQPQH

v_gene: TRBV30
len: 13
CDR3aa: AWSVRQGVSDTQY

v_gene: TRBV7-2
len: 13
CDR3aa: ASSLGRVPNSPLH

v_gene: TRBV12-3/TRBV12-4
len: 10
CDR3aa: ASSFLNTEAF

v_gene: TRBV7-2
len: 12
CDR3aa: ASQLSWSYNEQF

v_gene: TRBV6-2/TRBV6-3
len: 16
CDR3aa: ASSYVGRLTLLNTEAF

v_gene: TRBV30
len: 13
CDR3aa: AAKGRGLGDSPLH

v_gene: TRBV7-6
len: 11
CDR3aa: ASSLARQYEQY

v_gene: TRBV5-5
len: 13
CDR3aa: ASSELGTVAYEQY

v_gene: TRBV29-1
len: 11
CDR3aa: SVEEVRGPEAF

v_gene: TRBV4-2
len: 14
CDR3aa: ASSQDWRGMKDTQY

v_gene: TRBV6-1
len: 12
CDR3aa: ASSERSQDYEQY

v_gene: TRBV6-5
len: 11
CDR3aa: ASSREKNQPQH

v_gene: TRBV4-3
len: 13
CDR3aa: ASSQNRGGNSPLH

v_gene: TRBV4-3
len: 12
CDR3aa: ASSRAAGNSPLH

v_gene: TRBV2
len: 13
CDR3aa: ASSADRGPGNEQF

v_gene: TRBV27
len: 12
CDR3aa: ASSLRQGAREQY

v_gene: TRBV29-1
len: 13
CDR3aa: SVSPVPSYYNEQF

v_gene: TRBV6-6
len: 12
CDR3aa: ASSPREVSREAF

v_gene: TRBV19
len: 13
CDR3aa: ASSQTGESNQPQH

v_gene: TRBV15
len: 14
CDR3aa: ATLPWQPFMNTEAF